Listed below are T cell receptor beta chains from one sample, sequenced in a study of response to subunit inactivated influenza vaccine. One entry per CDR3 protein, called by TCRdb with MiXCR from the RT-PCR reads. The sample has hundreds of thousands of distinct CDR3 sequences; around 15% are singletons. Source: PBMCs from blood, taken 14 to 15 days before vaccination. These receptors came from a man aged 50 to 60 who received an inactivated influenza vaccine. CDR3s include the opening cysteine and the closing phenylalanine or tryptophan. A D gene is named only where the DNA matches it firmly. Size values are once, few and many counts, or a class for expanded clones, and some rows have none.

TRBV10-3	few	TRBD1	TRBJ2-5	TGTGCCATCAGCCAGGGGGCCGGGGAGACCCAGTACTTC	CAISQGAGETQYF
TRBV27	.	.	TRBJ2-3	TGTGCCAGCAGTTTATGGTCGGCAGATACGCAGTATTTT	CASSLWSADTQYF
TRBV20-1	.	.	TRBJ1-1	TGCAGTGCTTGTAGGACACCTATGAACACTGAAGCTTTCTTT	CSACRTPMNTEAFF
TRBV7-2	few	.	TRBJ2-7	TGTGCCAGCAGCGACCCCGGGACGGGTCCGGCGTACGAGCAGTACTTC	CASSDPGTGPAYEQYF
TRBV7-2	few	.	TRBJ2-7	TGTGCCAGCAGCTCCAGTCACCGCTACGAGCAGTACTTC	CASSSSHRYEQYF
TRBV9	.	.	TRBJ1-2	TGTGCCAGCAGCACAGGCCACGCTAACTATGGCTACACCTTC	CASSTGHANYGYTF
TRBV5-5	many	TRBD2	TRBJ2-5	TGTGCCAGCAGCTCACCGACTAGCGGGGGTAGGCAAGAGACCCAGTACTTC	CASSSPTSGGRQETQYF
TRBV29-1	few	TRBD1	TRBJ2-5	TGCAGCGTTGATACAGGGGTAAAAGAGACCCAGTACTTC	CSVDTGVKETQYF
TRBV12-3/TRBV12-4	few	.	TRBJ2-7	TGTGCCAGCAGCCGTAGTGGCTTTTCCTCCTACGAGCAGTACTTC	CASSRSGFSSYEQYF
TRBV24-1	.	.	TRBJ1-2	TGTGCCACCAGTGATCCCACCGTTGGCTACACCTTC	CATSDPTVGYTF
TRBV28	.	.	TRBJ2-7	TGTGCCAGCAGTTTATCTAGACAGGACTACTCCTCCTACGAGCAGTACTTC	CASSLSRQDYSSYEQYF
TRBV29-1	.	TRBD2	TRBJ2-1	TGCAGCGTTGATGGGGGGGACAATGAGCAGTTCTTC	CSVDGGDNEQFF
TRBV20-1	few	TRBD1	TRBJ1-6	TGCAGTGCAGAAGAAGGCGGCAGGGGGGGTTCACCCCTCCACTTT	CSAEEGGRGGSPLHF
TRBV5-1	many	TRBD2	TRBJ2-1	TGCGCCAGCAGCTCCTGGCTAGCGGGGGGCAATGAGCAGTTCTTC	CASSSWLAGGNEQFF
TRBV12-3/TRBV12-4	.	TRBD1	TRBJ2-7	TGTGCCAGCACCTTTGAACAGGGGATCGACGAGCAGTACTTC	CASTFEQGIDEQYF
TRBV7-2	.	.	TRBJ1-3	TGTGCCAGCAGCTTAGTCGGGGCTGGAAACACCATATATTTT	CASSLVGAGNTIYF
TRBV5-1	few	.	TRBJ2-3	TGCGCCAGCAGCTCGGGACGTAGCGATACGCAGTATTTT	CASSSGRSDTQYF
TRBV6-2/TRBV6-3	.	.	TRBJ1-5	TGTGCCAGCAGTTACTCCCGCAGTGGCAATCAGCCCCAGCATTTT	CASSYSRSGNQPQHF
TRBV7-8	.	.	TRBJ1-5	TGTGCCAGCAGCTTAGAAAACAGGGCACTCAATCAGCCCCAGCATTTT	CASSLENRALNQPQHF
TRBV28	many	.	TRBJ1-4	TGTGCCAGCACCCAAGGGGCGCGGTTTGAAAAACTGTTTTTT	CASTQGARFEKLFF
TRBV27	few	TRBD1	TRBJ2-2	TGTGCCAGTAGGGGGCCAACCGGGGAGCTGTTTTTT	CASRGPTGELFF
TRBV6-1	.	.	TRBJ2-5	TGTGCCAGCAGGGTAACAGACGGAGAGACCCAGTACTTC	CASRVTDGETQYF
TRBV7-2	.	TRBD2	TRBJ2-1	TGTGCCAGCAGCTTATATGTCAGCGGGAGGGCCCACAATGAGCAGTTCTTC	CASSLYVSGRAHNEQFF
TRBV11-2	.	TRBD1	TRBJ1-6	TGTGCCAGCTTCTCCCGGACAGGGGGACGCAGTTCACCCCTCCACTTT	CASFSRTGGRSSPLHF
TRBV6-5	few	TRBD2	TRBJ2-1	TGTGCCAGCAGTTACCGAACTAGCGGGAGATGGAATGAGCAGTTCTTC	CASSYRTSGRWNEQFF
TRBV7-8	.	TRBD2	TRBJ2-1	TGTGCCAGCAGCTTAGGGACTAGCGGGCAACTCAACTACAATGAGCAGTTCTTC	CASSLGTSGQLNYNEQFF
TRBV5-1	few	TRBD1	TRBJ2-5	TGCGCCAGCAGGACCGGGACAGGGGGCGTTCTGACCCAGTACTTC	CASRTGTGGVLTQYF
TRBV27	few	.	TRBJ2-1	TGTGCCAGCAGTTTGTTACTGGGGAAGAATGAGCAGTTCTTC	CASSLLLGKNEQFF
TRBV6-1	.	TRBD1	TRBJ1-6	TGTGCCAGCAGTGAATTAGGGACAGCAAGATCACCCCTCCACTTT	CASSELGTARSPLHF
TRBV5-1	few	.	TRBJ1-1	TGCGCCAGCAGCTTGACGACGGGGGCTGAAGCTTTCTTT	CASSLTTGAEAFF
TRBV29-1	many	.	TRBJ2-1	TGCAGCGTTGAAGATTGGCGGTCCCCGAGCTCCTACAATGAGCAGTTCTTC	CSVEDWRSPSSYNEQFF
TRBV6-1	.	.	TRBJ2-7	TGTGCCATCGCTTTAGGGGGTGCCTCCTACGAGCAGTACTTC	CAIALGGASYEQYF
TRBV5-1	.	.	TRBJ2-7	TGCGCCAGCAGCTTGGACGGAAACAGGGATGCGTACTTC	CASSLDGNRDAYF
TRBV14	many	.	TRBJ2-7	TGTGCCAGCAGCAACGCCTACGAGCAGTACTTC	CASSNAYEQYF
TRBV5-1	few	TRBD2	TRBJ2-7	TGCGCCAGCAGCTCTAGGCTAGCGGGAGGTTTTTACGAGCAGTACTTC	CASSSRLAGGFYEQYF
TRBV6-5	.	.	TRBJ2-5	TGTGCCAGCAGTCCGCACATGGAGACCCAGTACTTC	CASSPHMETQYF
TRBV12-3/TRBV12-4	few	TRBD2	TRBJ2-3	TGTGCCAGCAGTTCCTCATTAAGACTAGCTGGCACAGATACGCAGTATTTT	CASSSSLRLAGTDTQYF
TRBV7-6	many	.	TRBJ2-2	TGTGCCAGCAGCTTAGAGGGAGACCTAATGACCGGGGAGCTGTTTTTT	CASSLEGDLMTGELFF
TRBV3-1	.	.	TRBJ2-3	TGTGCCAGCAGCCCTAGCGTTACCACAGATACGCAGTATTTT	CASSPSVTTDTQYF
TRBV4-2	many	.	TRBJ2-7	TGTGCCAGCAGCCAAGATTCGGCTAGCCCATCCTACGAGCAGTACTTC	CASSQDSASPSYEQYF
TRBV29-1	.	.	TRBJ2-1	TGCAGCGTTGAAAGGGAACCCAAAGTGGGGCAGTTCTTC	CSVEREPKVGQFF
TRBV12-3/TRBV12-4	.	.	TRBJ2-4	TGTGCCAGCAGTCCCGACTACCACATTCAGTACTTC	CASSPDYHIQYF
TRBV5-1	.	.	TRBJ2-7	TGCGCCATCAGCTCACTTGGAGTATCGGGCCTAGGCGCCTACGAGCAGTACTTC	CAISSLGVSGLGAYEQYF
TRBV6-5	few	.	TRBJ1-2	TGTGCCAGCAGTTACGGTCAGGGGCGTCGGAACTATGGCTACACCTTC	CASSYGQGRRNYGYTF
TRBV20-1	few	.	TRBJ2-7	TGCAGTGCTAGCGGGGATAGCTCCTACGAGCAGTACTTC	CSASGDSSYEQYF
TRBV11-2	few	.	TRBJ2-3	TGTGCCAGCAGCACCACAGACATTTTCGGGACCTACTCGAGCACAGATACGCAGTATTTT	CASSTTDIFGTYSSTDTQYF
TRBV16	few	.	TRBJ1-1	TGTGCCAGCAGCCAAAGGAGGGCGAACACTGAAGCTTTCTTT	CASSQRRANTEAFF
TRBV28	few	.	TRBJ2-4	TGTGCCAGCAGTCCCGGGGACTGGGAGGGGGAATGGTACATTCAGTACTTC	CASSPGDWEGEWYIQYF
TRBV28	few	TRBD2	TRBJ2-2	TGTGCCAGCAGTCCGACCCTCGGAGCGGGGGGGAACACCGGGGAGCTGTTTTTT	CASSPTLGAGGNTGELFF
TRBV6-1	few	.	TRBJ2-5	TGTGCCAGCCCCAAGGGGGGGGCGGAGACCCAGTACTTC	CASPKGGAETQYF
TRBV27	few	.	TRBJ2-7	TGTGCCAGCTGGGGGGGCAGGGGCTACGAGCAGTACTTC	CASWGGRGYEQYF
TRBV20-1	.	.	TRBJ2-4	TGCAGTGCTAGCTCTGTCGGGGTTCAAATTCAGTACTTC	CSASSVGVQIQYF
TRBV27	many	TRBD2	TRBJ2-4	TGTGCCAGCAGTCCCCTTCGACTAGCGAGCAACATTCAGTACTTC	CASSPLRLASNIQYF
TRBV15	.	.	TRBJ2-5	TGTGCCACCAGCAGAGCTAGCAGGCTATTGACCCAGTACTTC	CATSRASRLLTQYF